The 14 T cell receptor beta chains presented below share a single source sample, sequenced in a study of CD4 T cells in relation to SARS-CoV-2 and coronaviruses. Some clones are missing from TCRdb's copy, which holds only in-frame ones; the method was immunoSEQ multiplex PCR. The table has 38,000 or so clones, about four fifths seen once. Their antigens remain unidentified. What was sequenced was naive CD4+ T cells from PBMCs, cultured in vitro. Described subset: naive CD4+ T cells isolated by negative enrichment. The receptors derive from an adult with COVID-19.

This clone was observed a single time. The J gene is TRBJ2-3, the V gene TRBV15; D ambiguous. The V gene's germline CDR1 is LNHNV and CDR2 YYDKDF (reference sequence). The CDR3 runs 12 residues. Trimming left V 1 base short and J 8 bases short, with 7 bases between. Here the CDR3 reads CATSRGISTQYF. In nucleotides, the CDR3 is TGTGCCACCAGCAGAGGAATAAGTACGCAGTATTTT.

The V gene is TRBV7-2, the J gene TRBJ1-3; D perhaps matches TRBD1 (6 bases). Trimming left V 1 base short and J 1 base short, with 14 bases between. Per the germline V gene, CDR1 is SGHTA and CDR2 is FQGNSA. The CDR3 is 17 residues long. DNA for the CDR3: TGTGCCAGCAGCTTAGTAGCGGGCAGGGGATCTGGAAACACCATATATTTT. This encodes CASSLVAGRGSGNTIYF.

The chain uses TRBV5-4 and TRBJ2-3, with D perhaps TRBD1 or TRBD2 (5 bases each). The CDR3 runs 16 residues. CDR1 SGHNT and CDR2 YYREEE come from the germline V gene (reference sequence). V lost 1 base and J 5 bases, leaving 17 bases between the germline ends. CDR3 in DNA: TGTGCCAGCAGCTTGACTCGGGGCGGCGTGAAAGATACGCAGTATTTT. It translates to CASSLTRGGVKDTQYF.

The genes are TRBV19 and TRBJ2-7, with a tentative D call TRBD2 (5 bases). This CDR3 is built from 15 residues. Germline V gene sequence: CDR1 LNHDA, CDR2 SQIVND (reference sequence). The V and J ends lost 6 bases and 3 bases respectively, with 18 bases between them. CDR3 amino acids: CASSPFSGSDYEQYF. The CDR3 region has the DNA TGTGCCAGTAGCCCTTTCTCGGGATCAGACTACGAGCAGTACTTC.

The chain couples TRBV7-9 to TRBJ2-1; 7 nucleotides match TRBD2. Germline trimming cut 7 bases from V and 8 bases from J; bases unmatched to any gene: 14. Germline V lookup: CDR1 SEHNR, CDR2 FQNEAQ (reference sequence). The CDR3 sequence is 15 residues long. The CDR3 bases are TGTGCCAGCAACAACCCGGGCGGGAGATGGGATGAGCAGTTCTTC. Translation: CASNNPGGRWDEQFF.

This chain's CDR3 is CATSRVQGYEKLFF. CDR3 nucleotide sequence: TGTGCCACCAGCAGAGTACAGGGATATGAAAAACTGTTTTTT. The chain carries TRBV15 and TRBJ1-4; D is perhaps TRBD1 (6 bases). The CDR3 runs 14 residues. Trimming cost V 1 base and J 6 bases, with 9 bases left between them. The germline gives CDR1 LNHNV, CDR2 YYDKDF (reference sequence).

J is TRBJ1-2 and V is TRBV2; D is perhaps TRBD1 (5 bases). This CDR3 is 13 amino acids long. With 6 bases removed from V and 7 bases from J, the gap between germline ends came to 15 bases. CDR1 SNHLY and CDR2 FYNNEI come from the germline V gene. The CDR3 reads CASRPYPRGGYTF. The CDR3 bases are TGTGCCAGCAGGCCCTACCCGAGGGGTGGCTACACCTTC.

This chain joins TRBV5-4 and TRBJ2-5, with TRBD1 identical over 7 bases. Germline assignment: CDR1 SGHNT and CDR2 YYREEE (reference sequence). CDR3 length: 15 amino acids. V dropped 0 bases and J dropped 8; count of bases not matched to a gene: 10. CDR3 sequence (DNA): TGTGCCAGCAGCTTGGGGGGGACAGACCTAGGCACCCAGTACTTC. Protein product: CASSLGGTDLGTQYF.

The rearrangement uses TRBV6-2 or TRBV6-3 and TRBJ2-7; 8 bases align to TRBD1. The CDR3 is made up of 14 amino acids. J was trimmed by 0 bases and V by 5 bases; bases with no gene match: 3. The germline V gene has CDR1 MNHEY and CDR2 SVGEGT. This CDR3 is CASSMTGASYEQYF. CDR3 bases: TGTGCCAGCAGTATGACAGGGGCCTCCTACGAGCAGTACTTC.

The genes are TRBV9 and TRBJ1-4; D not certain. Trimming left V 4 bases short and J 1 base short, with 11 bases between. CDR1 is SGDLS and CDR2 is YYNGEE in the germline V gene. The CDR3 runs to 15 residues. CDR3 region: CASSPREGTNEKLFF. The CDR3 coding sequence is TGTGCCAGCAGCCCAAGGGAGGGAACTAATGAAAAACTGTTTTTT.

V is TRBV9 and J is TRBJ2-1; TRBD1 matches at 11 bases. CDR3 size: 16 residues. The V and J ends lost 3 bases and 0 bases, in that order; junction bases with no gene match: 2. Germline V gives CDR1 SGDLS, CDR2 YYNGEE. CDR3 sequence (DNA): TGTGCCAGCAGCGGCGGGACAGGGGGCTCCTACAATGAGCAGTTCTTC. Translated, it gives CASSGGTGGSYNEQFF. The entire variable domain, with the rest obtained from reference TRBV9 and TRBJ2-1, is as follows: DSGVTQTPKHLITATGQRVTLRCSPRSGDLSVYWYQQSLDQGLQFLIQYYNGEERAKGNILERFSAQQFPDLHSELNLSSLELGDSALYFCASSGGTGGSYNEQFFGPGTRLTVL.

The V gene is TRBV6-6, the J gene TRBJ1-5; TRBD1 agrees at 8 bases. The CDR3 is made up of 15 amino acids. CDR1 is MNHNY, CDR2 SVGAGI, per germline (reference sequence). The V gene end was trimmed by 5 bases and the J gene end by 0 bases; junction bases not matched to a gene: 3. DNA for the CDR3: TGTGCCAGCAGTGATACAGGGGGTAGCAATCAGCCCCAGCATTTT. Translation: CASSDTGGSNQPQHF.

This chain connects TRBV15 to TRBJ2-3; tentatively, D is TRBD1 (6 bases). Germline V gives CDR1 LNHNV, CDR2 YYDKDF (reference sequence). With 1 base removed from V and 2 bases from J, the gap between germline ends came to 10 bases. The CDR3 runs 15 residues. As DNA, the CDR3 is TGTGCCACCAGCAGAGCGGACAGCGCCACAGATACGCAGTATTTT. Its translation is CATSRADSATDTQYF.

The J gene is TRBJ1-1, the V gene TRBV2; tentative D call: TRBD1 (5 bases). The V gene lost 4 bases and the J gene lost 4 bases, with 10 bases spanning the gap. The CDR3 is made up of 13 amino acids. The germline V gene has CDR1 SNHLY and CDR2 FYNNEI. This chain's CDR3 is CASSAGFGTEAFF. CDR3 nucleotide sequence: TGTGCCAGCAGTGCAGGGTTCGGCACTGAAGCTTTCTTT. Full variable domain (missing parts from reference TRBV2 and TRBJ1-1): EPEVTQTPSHQVTQMGQEVILRCVPISNHLYFYWYRQILGQKVEFLVSFYNNEISEKSEIFDDQFSVERPDGSNFTLKIRSTKLEDSAMYFCASSAGFGTEAFFGQGTRLTVV.